The rows below give T cell receptor beta chains drawn from one sample of a study of shared clonotypes between healthy human individuals. Generated by immunoSEQ multiplex PCR, the TCRdb table keeps only in-frame clones and is missing some. The profile shows about 490,000 clones, 70% to 80% of them singletons. Input material: PBMCs. These receptors all stem from a woman in her thirties or forties in good health. Some clones in this sample may be carry-over from other donors' samples. Each CDR3 is given without its conserved first and last residue. Fields, in order: J gene, V gene, clone size, CDR3 protein. Expanded clones get a size class; other rows say once, few or many, or leave the size out.

J gene: TRBJ1-1
V gene: TRBV9
clone size: .
CDR3 protein: ASSEGSRNTEAF

J gene: TRBJ2-3
V gene: TRBV18
clone size: few
CDR3 protein: ASSESWATDTQY

J gene: TRBJ2-5
V gene: TRBV7-2
clone size: .
CDR3 protein: ASSLGSGIQETQY

J gene: TRBJ2-7
V gene: TRBV5-8
clone size: .
CDR3 protein: ASSLAQGSSYEQY

J gene: TRBJ2-3
V gene: TRBV4-2
clone size: .
CDR3 protein: ASSQGGLAGPRGDTQY

J gene: TRBJ2-7
V gene: TRBV10-3
clone size: .
CDR3 protein: AVRFGGDSYEQY

J gene: TRBJ2-1
V gene: TRBV11-2
clone size: .
CDR3 protein: ASSLRPWGQF

J gene: TRBJ2-7
V gene: TRBV28
clone size: .
CDR3 protein: ASSRLAETHEQY

J gene: TRBJ2-1
V gene: TRBV6-1
clone size: .
CDR3 protein: ASSEVKGIEQF

J gene: TRBJ2-7
V gene: TRBV9
clone size: .
CDR3 protein: ASSVETGEAYEQY

J gene: TRBJ2-1
V gene: TRBV5-1
clone size: .
CDR3 protein: ASRQWRVTSYNEQF

J gene: TRBJ2-1
V gene: TRBV27
clone size: once
CDR3 protein: ASRAGTSGRGEQF

J gene: TRBJ2-6
V gene: TRBV4-3
clone size: .
CDR3 protein: ASSQVGGFGANVLT

J gene: TRBJ2-3
V gene: TRBV7-6
clone size: .
CDR3 protein: ASSPLTSAADTQY

J gene: TRBJ2-2
V gene: TRBV10-3
clone size: .
CDR3 protein: AISGKGAKAGELF